This TCR beta chain came from a study of blood T cell repertoires in COVID-19. For the study at large: Sources were T cells, B-cell-depleted T cells, or PBMCs; the material itself was cDNA or gDNA.

Trimming shortened V by 7 bases and J by 4 bases, and 10 bases separated the two germline ends. The germline V gene has CDR1 LNHDA and CDR2 SQIVND (reference sequence). This CDR3 contains 12 residues. Measured with immunoSEQ multiplex PCR; TCRdb has only the in-frame clones, and not every one. The sample carries roughly 80,000 clones, approximately 78% recorded once. Source material: peripheral blood. The TCR sequence derives from a human donor in a cohort sampled during active COVID-19. The chain has TRBV19 and TRBJ1-2, with D possibly TRBD1 on 5 matching bases. The CDR3 DNA sequence: TGTGCCAGTACCCTTGACAGCTATGGCTACACCTTC. Its translation: CASTLDSYGYTF.